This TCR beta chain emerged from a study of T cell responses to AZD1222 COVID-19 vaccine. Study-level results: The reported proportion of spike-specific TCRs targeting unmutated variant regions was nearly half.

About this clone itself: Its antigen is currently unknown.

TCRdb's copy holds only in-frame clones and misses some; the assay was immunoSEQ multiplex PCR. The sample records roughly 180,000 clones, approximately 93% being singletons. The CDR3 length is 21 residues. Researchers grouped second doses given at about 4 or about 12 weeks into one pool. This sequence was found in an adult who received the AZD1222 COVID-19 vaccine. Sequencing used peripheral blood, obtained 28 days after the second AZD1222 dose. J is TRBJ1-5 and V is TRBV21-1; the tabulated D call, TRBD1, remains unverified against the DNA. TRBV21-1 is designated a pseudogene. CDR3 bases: TGTGCCAGCAGCAAAGAGATGGGGGACAGGGGGGAATTGGTGGGCAATCAGCCCCAGCATTTT. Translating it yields CASSKEMGDRGELVGNQPQHF.